The 21 T cell receptor beta chains given below trace back to one sample, sequenced in a study of blood T cell repertoires in COVID-19. Libraries were prepared by immunoSEQ multiplex PCR; TCRdb keeps only in-frame clonotypes and omits some of them. This repertoire shows approximately 220,000 clones, approximately 86% found once; its top ten account for 3% to 3.5%. The sequencing input was peripheral blood. The receptor set was obtained from a man aged 55 to 70 with acute or convalescent COVID-19.

The V and J genes are TRBV3-1 (or the pseudogene TRBV3-2) and TRBJ1-6, with D maybe TRBD1 (5 bases). Germline assignment: CDR1 LGHDT and CDR2 YNNKEL (reference sequence). The CDR3 is 15 residues long. V shed 5 bases and J shed 7 bases, with 15 bases lying between them. DNA for the CDR3: TGTGCCAGCAGCATCGGTGGGCAGGGAAATTCACCCCTCCACTTT. Translated, it gives CASSIGGQGNSPLHF.

Only one count was recorded for this clone. The rearrangement joins TRBV15 to TRBJ2-7; perhaps TRBD2 as D (6 bases). This CDR3 region has 13 residues. V gave up 8 bases and J gave up 6 bases, with 17 bases separating them. Germline V gene sequence: CDR1 LNHNV, CDR2 YYDKDF (reference sequence). CDR3 sequence (DNA): TGTGCCACCCGAAGGCCGGGACTGGGCGAGCAGTACTTC. Translated: CATRRPGLGEQYF.

This chain joins TRBV7-3 and TRBJ2-3; the match to TRBD2 covers 7 bases. The CDR3 covers 14 residues. In germline, CDR1 is SGHTA, CDR2 FQGTGA. V lost 2 bases and J lost 3; bases outside the gene matches: 2. DNA for the CDR3: TGTGCCAGCAGCTTATTCGGGGGGACAGATACGCAGTATTTT. Amino acid sequence: CASSLFGGTDTQYF.

This chain links TRBV25-1 with TRBJ1-5; D may be TRBD1 (6 bases). This CDR3 region has 12 residues. Per the germline V gene, CDR1 is MGHDK and CDR2 is SYGVNS. V gave up 5 bases and J gave up 16 bases, with 18 bases separating them. CDR3 in DNA: TGTGCCAGCAGTCCCCAGGGGTGGCTGTTTCATTTT. As protein: CASSPQGWLFHF.

CDR3 coding DNA: TGTGCCAGCAGCTCTGACAGGGGGAACACTGAAGCTTTCTTT. Its translation is CASSSDRGNTEAFF. V is TRBV28 and J is TRBJ1-1; 8 bases agree with TRBD1. With 6 bases clipped from V and 1 base from J, the junction kept 4 bases outside the gene matches. CDR1 and CDR2 from the germline V gene are MDHEN and SYDVKM. This CDR3 has 14 residues.

This chain links TRBV18 with TRBJ2-2, with 8 bases identical to TRBD1. CDR3 length: 17 residues. CDR1 is KGHSH and CDR2 is LQKENI in the germline V gene. V shed 6 bases, J shed 1 base, and the junction held 10 bases outside the gene matches. The CDR3 here is CASSSPRTGLNTGELFF. CDR3 nucleotide sequence: TGTGCCAGCTCGTCACCCCGGACAGGGCTGAACACCGGGGAGCTGTTTTTT.

The rearrangement links TRBV9 to TRBJ2-1; D gene unclear. Germline CDR1 reads SGDLS; CDR2 reads YYNGEE. The CDR3 consists of 12 residues. V lost 0 bases, J lost 5 bases, and 3 bases lay in between. The CDR3 DNA reads as TGTGCCAGCAGCGTAGCCGACAATGAGCAGTTCTTC. Translating gives CASSVADNEQFF.

V and J are TRBV5-1 and TRBJ2-5, with 8 bases identical to TRBD2. This CDR3 spans 16 amino acids. With V trimmed by 3 bases and J by 7 bases, 14 bases remained unmatched. The germline V gene encodes CDR1 SGHRS and CDR2 YFSETQ. CDR3 loop: CASSSSVAGPGATQYF. The CDR3 DNA reads TGCGCCAGCAGCTCATCGGTAGCGGGGCCCGGGGCGACCCAGTACTTC.

This CDR3 reads CASSFSLINSPLHF. The CDR3 coding sequence is TGTGCCAGCAGTTTTTCCCTAATAAATTCACCCCTCCACTTT. The chain uses TRBV27 and TRBJ1-6; no firm D call. Germline V lookup: CDR1 MNHEY, CDR2 SMNVEV (reference sequence). V lost 3 bases and J lost 7, with 10 bases in between. The CDR3 spans 14 residues.

The chain uses TRBV18 and TRBJ1-4; 11 bases line up with TRBD1. V lost 4 bases and J lost 4; bases outside the gene matches: 2. The CDR3 is made up of 15 amino acids. Germline-derived CDR1 and CDR2 are KGHSH and LQKENI. CDR3 bases: TGTGCCAGCTCACGGACAGGGGGCCATAATGAAAAACTGTTTTTT. It specifies CASSRTGGHNEKLFF.

A single count supports this clone. The chain employs TRBV2 and TRBJ2-3; 9 nucleotides agree with TRBD2. The V gene's germline CDR1 is SNHLY and CDR2 FYNNEI. Trimming took 3 bases from V and 2 from J; bases not matched to a gene: 6. The CDR3 contains 16 residues. CDR3 amino acids: CASSELAGTFTDTQYF. The CDR3 region has the DNA TGTGCCAGCAGTGAGCTAGCGGGGACTTTCACAGATACGCAGTATTTT.

In this sample, this clone turned up once. J is TRBJ1-1 and V is TRBV6-5; D is possibly TRBD1 (6 bases). Germline V gives CDR1 MNHEY, CDR2 SVGAGI. The CDR3 length is 13 residues. V gave up 5 bases and J gave up 5 bases, with 12 bases separating them. The CDR3 DNA sequence: TGTGCCAGCAGTCAACAGGGACTAACTGAAGCTTTCTTT. Translating gives CASSQQGLTEAFF.

This chain links TRBV7-2 with TRBJ1-3, with 7 bases lining up with TRBD1. Germline CDR1 is SGHTA and CDR2 is FQGNSA. The length of the CDR3 is 14 residues. V shed 6 bases and J 4 bases; nucleotides not matched to a gene: 6. The DNA of the CDR3 is TGTGCCAGCAGTCCCGGGACAGCCGGAAACACCATATATTTT. Residues: CASSPGTAGNTIYF.

V is TRBV3-1 (or the pseudogene TRBV3-2) and J is TRBJ1-5; 9 nucleotides align to TRBD1. With V trimmed by 4 bases and J by 5 bases, 6 bases remained unmatched. CDR1 is LGHDT, CDR2 YNNKEL, per germline (reference sequence). The CDR3 contains 15 residues. The CDR3, as DNA: TGTGCCAGCAGCCCGACAGGGGGAATTTATCAGCCCCAGCATTTT. It is translated as CASSPTGGIYQPQHF.

This clone occurred a few times. The V gene is TRBV5-1, the J gene TRBJ1-2; no definite D call. Germline V gene data show CDR1 as SGHRS and CDR2 as YFSETQ. CDR3 length: 13 residues. The V and J ends lost 3 bases and 10 bases respectively, with 16 bases between them. CDR3 residues: CASSWEVPEDYTF. CDR3 coding DNA: TGCGCCAGCAGCTGGGAGGTACCTGAGGACTACACCTTC.

The chain employs TRBV24-1 and TRBJ1-4, with 12 bases aligning to TRBD1. CDR3 length: 20 amino acids. Germline V gene sequence: CDR1 KGHDR, CDR2 SFDVKD. V dropped 3 bases and J dropped 0; count of bases not matched to a gene: 10. The CDR3 DNA sequence: TGTGCCACCAGTGATACACCCGGGACAGGGGGCGTTTCAACTAATGAAAAACTGTTTTTT. Protein sequence: CATSDTPGTGGVSTNEKLFF.

The chain recombines TRBV6-2 or TRBV6-3 with TRBJ1-5; D gene unclear. Germline loops: CDR1 MNHEY, CDR2 SVGEGT. The CDR3 length is 12 residues. V shed 4 bases and J shed 4 bases, with 5 bases lying between them. This CDR3 reads CASSSMNQPQHF. CDR3 bases: TGTGCCAGCAGTTCCATGAATCAGCCCCAGCATTTT.

The chain couples TRBV11-2 to TRBJ2-5; 7 nucleotides align to TRBD2. Germline CDR1 and CDR2: SGHAT and FQNNGV. This CDR3 region has 13 residues. The trim removed 3 bases at V and 4 bases at J, leaving 2 bases unmatched. CDR3 sequence reads: CASSFPGGETQYF. The DNA of the CDR3 is TGTGCCAGCAGCTTTCCGGGGGGAGAGACCCAGTACTTC.

The CDR3 loop reads CASSLGDRGGYEQYF. In DNA form, the CDR3 reads TGTGCCAGCAGCTTAGGCGACAGGGGAGGATACGAGCAGTACTTC. The chain couples TRBV11-3 to TRBJ2-7; 8 nucleotides agree with TRBD1. V lost 1 base, J lost 4 bases, and 6 bases stayed unmatched. CDR3 length: 15 residues. From germline, CDR1 is SGHNT and CDR2 YENEEA.

The V call is TRBV28, the J call TRBJ1-1; 9 bases line up with TRBD1. The trim removed 1 base at V and 3 bases at J, leaving 6 bases unmatched. Germline loops: CDR1 MDHEN, CDR2 SYDVKM. The CDR3 spans 16 residues. In nucleotides, the CDR3 is TGTGCCAGCAGTTTATCGGGGACAGGGCGCGACACTGAAGCTTTCTTT. Its translation: CASSLSGTGRDTEAFF.

V and J are TRBV5-6 and TRBJ2-3, with D maybe TRBD2 (7 bases). CDR3 length: 18 amino acids. CDR1 is SGHDT, CDR2 YYEEEE, per germline. Trimming removed 4 bases from V and 3 bases from J, with 24 bases in between. The DNA for the CDR3 is TGTGCCAGCAGCGGGTCCCGGCCGGGGGGCGTAAGGACAGATACGCAGTATTTT. Its protein product is CASSGSRPGGVRTDTQYF.